This entry features one T cell receptor beta chain sequence. Its antigen remains unidentified. The data stem from a study of shared clonotypes between healthy human individuals. Germline values: CDR1 SGHTA, CDR2 FQGTGA. This CDR3 is built from 14 residues. Trimming removed 5 bases from V and 7 bases from J, with 15 bases in between. The repertoire was sequenced with immunoSEQ multiplex PCR; TCRdb's copy has only in-frame clones and lacks some. The sample yields roughly 2,300,000 clones, around 90% seen once. Study-level points and caveats: Naive subsets generally exceeded memory subsets in estimated richness. At large depth, rarefaction still showed sorted-subset sequencing to be incomplete. In this cohort, only blood was sampled, and tissue repertoires likely differ.

The study separated CD4+ cells into CD45RA+ naive and CD45RA-negative memory subsets. The chain has TRBV7-3 and TRBJ2-1, with D unresolved. The sequencing sample was made of naive CD4+ T cells from PBMCs. Subset here: CD45RA+ positively selected. The sequence came from a man between 18 and 29 years old in good health. Some clones in this sample may be carry-over from other donors' samples. As DNA, the CDR3 is TGTGCCAGCAGCGCCCGCCTAGGGCTAAATGAGCAGTTCTTC. Protein sequence: CASSARLGLNEQFF.